This TCR beta chain was captured in a study of identical twins. Findings and limits, study-wide: Out-of-frame alpha sequences that twins shared showed excess low generation probability.

To note about this clonotype: Its antigen is not identified.

The authors used template switching to add a universal primer site and gave cDNA unique molecular identifiers. In TCRdb, the 5' RACE reads were re-called with MiXCR into one record per CDR3 protein. The table lists some 1,600,000 distinct CDR3 sequences, less than 35% of them singletons. Germline V gene data show CDR1 as DFQATT and CDR2 as SNEGSKA (reference sequence). Between the trimmed V and J ends, which lost 0 bases and 2 bases, there was a span of 8 bases. This CDR3 is built from 14 residues. V and J are TRBV20-1 and TRBJ1-5; D ambiguous. This receptor was obtained from a newborn girl in good health. The sample consisted of cord blood. Here the CDR3 DNA reads TGCAGTGCTAGAGAGGAAGAGCGCAATCAGCCCCAGCATTTT. Translation: CSAREEERNQPQHF.